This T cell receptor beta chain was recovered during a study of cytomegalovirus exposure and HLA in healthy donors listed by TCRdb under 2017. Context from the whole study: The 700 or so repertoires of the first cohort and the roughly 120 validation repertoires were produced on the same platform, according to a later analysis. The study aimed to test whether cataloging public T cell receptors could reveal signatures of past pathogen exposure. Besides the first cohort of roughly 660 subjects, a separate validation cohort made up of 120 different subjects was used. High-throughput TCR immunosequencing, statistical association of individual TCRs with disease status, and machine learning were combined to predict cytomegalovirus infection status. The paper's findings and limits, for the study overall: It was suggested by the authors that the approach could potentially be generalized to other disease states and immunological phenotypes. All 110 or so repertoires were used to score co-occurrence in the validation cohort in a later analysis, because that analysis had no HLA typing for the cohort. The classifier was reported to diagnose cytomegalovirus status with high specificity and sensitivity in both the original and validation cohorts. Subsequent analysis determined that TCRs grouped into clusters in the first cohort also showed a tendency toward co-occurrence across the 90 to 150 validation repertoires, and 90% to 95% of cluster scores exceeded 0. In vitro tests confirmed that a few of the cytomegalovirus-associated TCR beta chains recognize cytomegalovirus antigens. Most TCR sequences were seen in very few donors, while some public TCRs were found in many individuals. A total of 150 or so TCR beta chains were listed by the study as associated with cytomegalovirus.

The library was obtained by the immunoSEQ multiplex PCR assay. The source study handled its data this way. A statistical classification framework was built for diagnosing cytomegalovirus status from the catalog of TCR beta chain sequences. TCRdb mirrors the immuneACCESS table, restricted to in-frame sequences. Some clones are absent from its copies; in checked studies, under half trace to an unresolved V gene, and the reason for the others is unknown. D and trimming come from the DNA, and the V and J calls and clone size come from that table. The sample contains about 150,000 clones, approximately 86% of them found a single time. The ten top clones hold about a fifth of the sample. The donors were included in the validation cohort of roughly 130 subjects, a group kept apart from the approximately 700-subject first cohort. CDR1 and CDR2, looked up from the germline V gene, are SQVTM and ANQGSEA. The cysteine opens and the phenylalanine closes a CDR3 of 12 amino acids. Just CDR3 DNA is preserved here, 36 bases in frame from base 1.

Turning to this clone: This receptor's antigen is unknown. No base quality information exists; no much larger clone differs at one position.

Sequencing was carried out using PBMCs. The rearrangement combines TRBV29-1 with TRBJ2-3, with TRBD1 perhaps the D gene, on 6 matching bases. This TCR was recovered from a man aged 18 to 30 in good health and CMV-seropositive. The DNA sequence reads TGCAGGGCCCAGGGGTGCACAGATACGCAGTATTTT. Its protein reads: CRAQGCTDTQYF.